What follows is one T cell receptor beta chain and its context. Its antigen target is currently unknown. No base qualities exist here, and no much larger clone lies one base off it. These data originate in a study of T cell repertoires and Cas9 in healthy adults (dated by TCRdb to between 2018 and 2020). Background for the entire study: Within the CD4 and CD8 compartments, SpCas9-reactive T cells were assessed for multi-effector potency, cytotoxicity and lineage determination. The study examined preexisting T cell immunity against the Streptococcus pyogenes Cas9 nuclease (SpCas9) used in CRISPR gene editing. Points the paper makes about the study in general: In vitro, SpCas9-reactive regulatory T cells were reported to reduce the proliferation and function of SpCas9-reactive effector T cells.

Healthy humans served as the donors. Trimming removed 1 base from V and 7 bases from J, leaving 7 bases between the germline ends. The germline V gene provides CDR1 MNHNS and CDR2 SASEGT. Reading from cysteine to phenylalanine, the CDR3 counts 12 amino acids. The DNA shown is the 36-base CDR3, in frame from base 1. Library preparation was by the immunoSEQ multiplex PCR assay. The table comes from immuneACCESS by way of TCRdb, which keeps in-frame sequences with V and J called. Part of the clones is missing from these tables; in studies checked, under half for an unresolved V gene and the rest for unknown reasons. The sample includes approximately 15,000 clones, with around 86% observed a single time. The ten top clones hold roughly 1.9% of the sample.

The specimen sequenced was Tregs (CD4+, CD25+, CD127-, CD137-, CD154-) from PBMCs; culture status not recorded. The chain links TRBV6-1 with TRBJ1-2; no D gene call is confident. The TCR comes from a human donor in good health. This receptor has the CDR3 CASSEGPVGYTF. The DNA sequence is TGTGCCAGCAGTGAAGGCCCGGTTGGCTACACCTTC.